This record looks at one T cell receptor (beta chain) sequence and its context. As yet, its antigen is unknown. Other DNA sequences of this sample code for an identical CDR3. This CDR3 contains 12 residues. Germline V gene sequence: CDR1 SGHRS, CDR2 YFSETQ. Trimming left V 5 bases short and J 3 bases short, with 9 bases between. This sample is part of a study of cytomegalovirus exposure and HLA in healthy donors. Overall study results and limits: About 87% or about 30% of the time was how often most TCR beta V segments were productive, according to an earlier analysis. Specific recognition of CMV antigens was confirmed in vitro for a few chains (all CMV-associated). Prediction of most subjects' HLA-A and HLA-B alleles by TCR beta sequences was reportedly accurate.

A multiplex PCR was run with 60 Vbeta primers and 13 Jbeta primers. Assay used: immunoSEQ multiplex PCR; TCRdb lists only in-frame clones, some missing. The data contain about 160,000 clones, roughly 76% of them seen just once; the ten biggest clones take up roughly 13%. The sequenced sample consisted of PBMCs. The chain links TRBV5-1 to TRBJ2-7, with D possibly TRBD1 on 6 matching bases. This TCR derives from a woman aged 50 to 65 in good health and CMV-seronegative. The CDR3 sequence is CASRPDSYEQYF. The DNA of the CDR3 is TGCGCCAGCAGGCCGGACAGCTACGAGCAGTACTTC. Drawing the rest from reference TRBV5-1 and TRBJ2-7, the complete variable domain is KAGVTQTPRYLIKTRGQQVTLSCSPISGHRSVSWYQQTPGQGLQFLFEYFSETQRNKGNFPGRFSGRQFSNSRSEMNVSTLELGDSALYLCASRPDSYEQYFGPGTRLTVT.